This entry lists 4 T cell receptor beta chains sequenced from one sample in a study of graft-versus-host responses after intestinal transplantation. These receptors have no identified antigens. TCRdb's copy holds only in-frame clones and misses some; the assay was immunoSEQ multiplex PCR. The table has about 59,000 clones, around 92% seen once; the top ten hold roughly 0.4%. The source material was unstimulated CD4+ T cells sorted from spleen or lymph node cells, sampled before transplant. These receptors all come from a human donor who was the organ donor for an intestinal transplant.

In its sample, this clone was seen once. V is TRBV19 and J is TRBJ2-5; D might be TRBD1 or TRBD2, each matching 6 bases. The V end was cut by 3 bases, the J end by 4 bases, with 15 bases between. Germline V CDR1 and CDR2: LNHDA, SQIVND (reference sequence). CDR3 length: 15 amino acids. CDR3 residues: CASSIAWGAGETQYF. The DNA of the CDR3 is TGTGCCAGTAGTATTGCGTGGGGGGCCGGAGAGACCCAGTACTTC.

V gene TRBV7-9 combines with J gene TRBJ1-6; the match to TRBD1 covers 11 bases. Looked up from germline, CDR1 is SEHNR and CDR2 is FQNEAQ (reference sequence). The CDR3 is 14 residues long. V shed 5 bases, J shed 7 bases, and the junction held 1 base outside the gene matches. The CDR3 spells CASSGQGANSPLHF. The CDR3 DNA reads as TGTGCCAGCAGCGGACAGGGGGCGAATTCACCCCTCCACTTT.

This clone was picked up one time. The genes are TRBV6-5 and TRBJ1-6; possibly TRBD1 for D (6 bases). This CDR3 region has 15 residues. The ends were cut back, 2 bases at V and 4 bases at J, with 9 bases in the middle. The germline V gene encodes CDR1 MNHEY and CDR2 SVGAGI. CDR3 loop: CASSYRGHYNSPLHF. CDR3 nucleotide sequence: TGTGCCAGCAGTTACAGGGGACATTATAATTCACCCCTCCACTTT.

On this clone itself: An end of the junction differs from the germline gene, which may be a read error. J is TRBJ2-5 and V is TRBV6-5; a weak D match, TRBD1 (5 bases). CDR1 and CDR2 from the germline V gene are MNHEY and SVGAGI. This CDR3 region has 12 residues. DNA for the CDR3: TGTGCCAGTAGTTCGGTCCAGGGGACCCAGTACTTC. Protein: CASSSVQGTQYF.